This record looks at one T cell receptor (beta chain) sequence and its context. The antigen is undetermined. An end of the junction differs from the germline gene, which may be a read error. These data belong to a study of shared clonotypes between healthy human individuals. Findings of the study overall: The genetic and exposure-history diversity represented was limited by few donors.

Data came from immunoSEQ multiplex PCR; TCRdb stores just in-frame clones and leaves some out. The table includes roughly 400,000 clones, approximately 97% detected once. Germline V gene sequence: CDR1 DFQATT, CDR2 SNEGSKA (reference sequence). CDR3 length: 10 amino acids. Sequencing was performed on memory CD8+ T cells sorted from blood. As to subset: CD45RO+ cells pooled with CCR7-negative TemRA cells. The rearrangement joins TRBV20-1 to TRBJ2-7, with a tentative D call TRBD2 (6 bases). This TCR was sampled from a man aged 25-45 years in good health. The CDR3 DNA sequence: TGCAGTGCTAGAGGGGAGGTGGATGACTTC. This translates into CSARGEVDDF.